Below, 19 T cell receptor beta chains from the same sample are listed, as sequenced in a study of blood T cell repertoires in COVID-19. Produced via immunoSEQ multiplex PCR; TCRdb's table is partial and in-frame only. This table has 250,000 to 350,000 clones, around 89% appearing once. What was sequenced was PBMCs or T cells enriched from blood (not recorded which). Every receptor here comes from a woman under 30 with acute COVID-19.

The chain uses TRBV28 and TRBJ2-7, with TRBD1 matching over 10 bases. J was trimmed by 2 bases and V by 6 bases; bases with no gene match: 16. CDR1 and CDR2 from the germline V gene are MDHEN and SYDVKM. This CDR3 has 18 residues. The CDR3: CASRGGGTGATITYEQYF. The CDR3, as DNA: TGTGCCAGCAGAGGGGGCGGGACAGGGGCGACTATAACCTACGAGCAGTACTTC.

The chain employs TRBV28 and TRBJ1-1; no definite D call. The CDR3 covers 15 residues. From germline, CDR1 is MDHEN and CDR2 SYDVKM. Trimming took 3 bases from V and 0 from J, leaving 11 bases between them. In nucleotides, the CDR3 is TGTGCCAGCAGTTTTCACAGCTACATGAACACTGAAGCTTTCTTT. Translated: CASSFHSYMNTEAFF.

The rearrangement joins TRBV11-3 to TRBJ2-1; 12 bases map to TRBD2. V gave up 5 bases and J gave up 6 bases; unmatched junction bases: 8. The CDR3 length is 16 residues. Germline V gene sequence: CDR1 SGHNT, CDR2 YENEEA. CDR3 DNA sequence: TGTGCCAGCAGCGCCCCCGGGACTAGCGGGCCCAATGAGCAGTTCTTC. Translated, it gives CASSAPGTSGPNEQFF.

In DNA, the CDR3 is TGTGCCAGCAGTGCCGACAGGGTGAACACTGAAGCTTTCTTT. It encodes CASSADRVNTEAFF. The chain combines TRBV2 with TRBJ1-1, with 7 nucleotides matching TRBD1. The CDR3 is made up of 14 amino acids. Germline V gene sequence: CDR1 SNHLY, CDR2 FYNNEI. The trim removed 4 bases at V and 0 bases at J, leaving 2 bases unmatched.

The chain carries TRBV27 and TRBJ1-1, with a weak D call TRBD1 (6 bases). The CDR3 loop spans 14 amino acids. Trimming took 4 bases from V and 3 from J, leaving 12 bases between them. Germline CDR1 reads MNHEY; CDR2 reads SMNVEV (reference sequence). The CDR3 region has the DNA TGTGCCAGCAGTTGGATTGCAGGGGACACTGAAGCTTTCTTT. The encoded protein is CASSWIAGDTEAFF.

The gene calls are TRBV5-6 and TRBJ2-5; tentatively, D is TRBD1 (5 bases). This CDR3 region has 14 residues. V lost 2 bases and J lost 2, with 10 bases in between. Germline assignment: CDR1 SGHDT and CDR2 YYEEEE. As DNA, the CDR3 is TGTGCCAGCAGCTTTGGGGCGGCACAAGAGACCCAGTACTTC. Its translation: CASSFGAAQETQYF.

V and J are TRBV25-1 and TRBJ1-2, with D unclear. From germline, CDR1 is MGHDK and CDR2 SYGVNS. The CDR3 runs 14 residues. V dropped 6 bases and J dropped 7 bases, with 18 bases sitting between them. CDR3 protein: CASSSTLLGGGYTF. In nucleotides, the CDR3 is TGTGCCAGCAGCTCGACTCTCCTCGGCGGTGGCTACACCTTC.

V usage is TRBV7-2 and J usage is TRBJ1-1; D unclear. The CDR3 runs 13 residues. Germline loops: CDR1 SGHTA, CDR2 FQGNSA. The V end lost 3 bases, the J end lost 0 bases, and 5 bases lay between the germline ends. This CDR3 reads CASSLQVNTEAFF. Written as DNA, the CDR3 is TGTGCCAGCAGCTTGCAGGTGAACACTGAAGCTTTCTTT.

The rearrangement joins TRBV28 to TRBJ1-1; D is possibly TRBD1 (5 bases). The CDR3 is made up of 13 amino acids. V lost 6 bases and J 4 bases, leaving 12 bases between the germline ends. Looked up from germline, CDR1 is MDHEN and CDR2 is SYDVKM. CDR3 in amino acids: CASSPVGPTEAFF. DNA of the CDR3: TGTGCCAGCAGCCCCGTGGGGCCCACTGAAGCTTTCTTT.

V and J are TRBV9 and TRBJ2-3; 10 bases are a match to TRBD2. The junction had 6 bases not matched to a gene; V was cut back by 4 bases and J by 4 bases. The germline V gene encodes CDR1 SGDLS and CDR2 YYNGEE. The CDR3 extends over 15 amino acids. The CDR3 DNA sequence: TGTGCCAGCAGCCCCATAGCGGGAGGCCCAGATACGCAGTATTTT. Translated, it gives CASSPIAGGPDTQYF.

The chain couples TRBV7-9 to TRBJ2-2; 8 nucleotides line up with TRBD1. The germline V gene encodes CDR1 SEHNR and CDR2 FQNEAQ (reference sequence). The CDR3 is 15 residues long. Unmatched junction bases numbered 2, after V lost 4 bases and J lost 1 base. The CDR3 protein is CASSSGQGNTGELFF. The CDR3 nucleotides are TGTGCCAGCAGCTCCGGACAGGGGAACACCGGGGAGCTGTTTTTT.

The CDR3 is CASSLSPGWEQYF. CDR3 nucleotides: TGCGCCAGCAGCTTAAGTCCCGGGTGGGAGCAGTACTTC. The J gene is TRBJ2-7, the V gene TRBV5-1; D remains ambiguous. This CDR3 region has 13 residues. In germline, CDR1 is SGHRS, CDR2 YFSETQ. V shed 2 bases and J shed 7 bases, with 13 bases lying between them.

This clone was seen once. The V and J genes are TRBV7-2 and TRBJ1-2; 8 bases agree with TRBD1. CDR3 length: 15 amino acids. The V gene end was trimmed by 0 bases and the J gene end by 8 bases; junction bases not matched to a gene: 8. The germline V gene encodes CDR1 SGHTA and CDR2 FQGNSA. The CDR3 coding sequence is TGTGCCAGCAGCTTAGCCCTCGGACAGGGTTTCGGCTACACCTTC. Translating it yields CASSLALGQGFGYTF.

CDR3 sequence (DNA): TGTGCCAGCAGTACTGCCGGGACTAGCGGACGGAATGAGCAGTTCTTC. This codes for CASSTAGTSGRNEQFF. The chain employs TRBV28 and TRBJ2-1; 11 bases fit TRBD2. The V gene's germline CDR1 is MDHEN and CDR2 SYDVKM. The CDR3 is 16 residues long. V was clipped by 5 bases and J by 7 bases; unmatched bases: 10.

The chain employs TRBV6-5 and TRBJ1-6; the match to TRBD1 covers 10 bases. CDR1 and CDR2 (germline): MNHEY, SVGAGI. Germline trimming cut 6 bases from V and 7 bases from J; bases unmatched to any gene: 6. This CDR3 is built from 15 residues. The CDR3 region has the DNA TGTGCCAGCAGCCGACCGGACAGGGGGAATTCACCCCTCCACTTT. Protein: CASSRPDRGNSPLHF.

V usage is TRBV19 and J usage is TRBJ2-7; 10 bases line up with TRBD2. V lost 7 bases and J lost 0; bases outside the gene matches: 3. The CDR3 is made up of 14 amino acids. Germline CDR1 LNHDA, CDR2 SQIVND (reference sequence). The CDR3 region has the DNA TGTGCCAGTACTTCTAGCGGGAGCTCCTACGAGCAGTACTTC. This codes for CASTSSGSSYEQYF.

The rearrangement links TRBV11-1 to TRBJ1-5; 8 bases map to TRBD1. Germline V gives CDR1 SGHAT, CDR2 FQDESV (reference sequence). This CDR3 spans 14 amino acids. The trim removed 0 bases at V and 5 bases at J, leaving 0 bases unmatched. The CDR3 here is CASSLAGQDQPQHF. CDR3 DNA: TGTGCCAGCAGCTTAGCGGGACAGGATCAGCCCCAGCATTTT.

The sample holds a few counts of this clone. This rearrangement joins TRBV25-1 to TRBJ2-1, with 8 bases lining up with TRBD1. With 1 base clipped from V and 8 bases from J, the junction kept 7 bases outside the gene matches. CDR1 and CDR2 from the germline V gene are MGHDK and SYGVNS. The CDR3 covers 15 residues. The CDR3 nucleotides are TGTGCCAGCAGTGAATGGGACAGGAGTTCCCATGAGCAGTTCTTC. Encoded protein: CASSEWDRSSHEQFF.

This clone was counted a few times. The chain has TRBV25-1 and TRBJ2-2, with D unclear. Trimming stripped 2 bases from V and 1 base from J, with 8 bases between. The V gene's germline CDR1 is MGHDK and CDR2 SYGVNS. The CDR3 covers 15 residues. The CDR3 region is CASSEQTRNTGELFF. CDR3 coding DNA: TGTGCCAGCAGTGAACAAACGCGGAACACCGGGGAGCTGTTTTTT.